This entry describes one TCR beta chain. This clonotype occurred a few times. Its antigen remains undetermined. Nothing much larger sits one base from this clone, and base qualities are not available. Sequences LGHNA (CDR1) and YSLEER (CDR2) are obtained from the germline V gene. From V the trimming removes 0 bases and from J it removes 3 bases, while the gene matches leave 8 bases of the junction unaccounted for. The CDR3 covers 17 residues, taking in both the cysteine and the phenylalanine. CDR3 DNA only is kept here, 51 bases in frame from base 1. The library was obtained by RACE. Sequenced using a NextSeq 500. Library preparation attached unique molecular identifiers to individual cDNA molecules for quantitative, reproducible TCR counting. Each blood RNA sample was used to sequence both TCR alpha and TCR beta chains. The study's own analysis went as follows. A median of around 100,000 TCRs per sample was observed, with a range of 23,224 to 690,600. V, J and CDR3 annotation of the TCR reads was performed with the Decombinator software suite. To make PS versus PT1 abundance plots, every sample was subsampled to the same number of TCRs (28,000). Expanded TCRs were defined as absent before sensitization and observed at least eight times at the 2-week time point. TCRdb itself trimmed the public reads at Q25 with fastp, ran MiXCR and retained productive beta chains. Each entry is one CDR3 protein sequence, shown with its most common DNA and genes. TCRdb assigned the V and J calls; the authors' analysis was not used. The sample data list approximately 97,000 distinct CDR3 sequences, and over 9.5% of these were observed just once. Jointly, the top ten make up approximately 3.3% of the sample.

The time point label for this specimen denotes: patch test 2, 6 weeks after DPC sensitization. Explained via the paper, the treatment or condition label denotes: therapeutic diphenylcyclopropenone sensitization with weekly scalp DPC. Blood at each patch-test visit was drawn before the patch test was applied. Patients were considered eligible if aged 18 to 70, diagnosed with alopecia and deemed suitable for DPC therapy, and patients were excluded if pregnant. Total RNA was isolated from unfractionated whole blood collected in Tempus Blood RNA tubes. The record originates from a study of human T cells and chemical hapten exposure (dated by TCRdb to 2020 to 2023). In terms of the full investigation: For sensitization, 2% DPC in acetone was applied to a 2 cm by 2 cm area of upper inner arm skin. Patients additionally received weekly therapeutic DPC doses to the scalp throughout the approximately 24-week study period. Patch testing was performed on the upper back with Finn chambers containing 0.01% DPC, and the patch tests were scored after 6 days according to International Contact Dermatitis Research Group standards. In alopecia patients, the study followed how the peripheral blood TCR repertoire changed in vivo over primary and secondary sensitization to diphenylcyclopropenone (DPC), a hapten. The mostly female patient cohort included alopecia areata with under or over 50% scalp involvement, alopecia totalis and alopecia universalis. The libraries were sequenced as a pool, and the TCR yield per sample differed mostly because of small variations in library volumes within the pool. Roughly 30 alopecia patients provided blood for TCR sequencing at one to four time points (pre-sensitization, 2, 6 and 24 weeks). Blood samples were taken from patients before sensitization (week 0) and at 2, 6 and about 24 weeks after DPC sensitization.

What the work shows at the level of the full study, not this receptor alone: After repeated subsampling, the strength of the expansion versus patch-test correlation and the threshold at which it became significant changed. All patients had alopecia, a presumed autoimmune disease, so their immune response might differ from that of healthy individuals. DPC sensitization did not change how many TCRs were above 1 in 1000 frequency, and no evidence was found of alterations in global repertoire structure. A positive correlation was found between the number of PT1 expanded TCRs and patch test score, with significance reached at thresholds 8, 16 and 32 but not 4. Compared with pre-sensitization or healthy control sets, expanded TCRs formed significantly more large CDR3 similarity clusters, which is consistent with antigen-driven responses.

The chain uses TRBV4-3 and TRBJ2-3, with TRBD2 matching 8 junction bases. The TCR originated in a woman in her thirties or forties with alopecia areata. Some clones in this sample may be carry-over from other donors' samples. The material was whole blood, obtained in connection with sensitization to the hapten diphenylcyclopropenone (DPC). The sequenced DNA: TGCGCCAGCAGCCAAGAAGCGGGGGCGGGGCGGACAGATACGCAGTATTTT. Protein translation: CASSQEAGAGRTDTQYF.